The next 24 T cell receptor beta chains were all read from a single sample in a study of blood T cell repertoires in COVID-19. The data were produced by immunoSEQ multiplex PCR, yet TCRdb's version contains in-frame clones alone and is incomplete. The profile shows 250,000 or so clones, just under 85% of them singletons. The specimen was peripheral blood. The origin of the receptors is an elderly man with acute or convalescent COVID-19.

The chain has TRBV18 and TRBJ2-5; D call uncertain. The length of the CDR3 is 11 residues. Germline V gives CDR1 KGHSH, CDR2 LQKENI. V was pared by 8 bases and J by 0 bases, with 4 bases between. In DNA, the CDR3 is TGTGCCAGCCAGTACCAAGAGACCCAGTACTTC. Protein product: CASQYQETQYF.

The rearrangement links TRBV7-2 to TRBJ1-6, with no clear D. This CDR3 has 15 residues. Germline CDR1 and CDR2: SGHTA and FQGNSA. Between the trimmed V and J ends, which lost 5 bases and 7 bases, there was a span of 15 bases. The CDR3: CASSPFEGGNSPLHF. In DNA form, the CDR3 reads TGTGCCAGCAGCCCCTTCGAGGGCGGCAATTCACCCCTCCACTTT.

This CDR3 is CASSLSSGRMNEQFF. DNA of the CDR3: TGTGCCAGCAGCTTGTCCAGCGGGAGGATGAATGAGCAGTTCTTC. This chain links TRBV5-4 with TRBJ2-1, with TRBD2 matching 9 bases. The CDR3 spans 15 residues. The V gene's germline CDR1 is SGHNT and CDR2 YYREEE (reference sequence). J gave up 7 bases and V 1 base, and 6 bases lay outside the gene matches.

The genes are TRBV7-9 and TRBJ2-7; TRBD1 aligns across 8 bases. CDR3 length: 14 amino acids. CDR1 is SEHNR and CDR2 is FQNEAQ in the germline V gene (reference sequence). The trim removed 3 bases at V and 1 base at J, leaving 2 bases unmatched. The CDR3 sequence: CASSLDRASYEQYF. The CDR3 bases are TGTGCCAGCAGCTTGGACAGGGCTTCCTACGAGCAGTACTTC.

The CDR3 region is CASTELLAKNIQYF. CDR3 DNA sequence: TGTGCCAGCACCGAACTTTTAGCCAAAAACATTCAGTACTTC. The chain is built from TRBV2 and TRBJ2-4; D not resolved. CDR3 length equals 14 residues. Germline CDR1 is SNHLY and CDR2 is FYNNEI. Trimming shortened V by 7 bases and J by 0 bases, and 10 bases separated the two germline ends.

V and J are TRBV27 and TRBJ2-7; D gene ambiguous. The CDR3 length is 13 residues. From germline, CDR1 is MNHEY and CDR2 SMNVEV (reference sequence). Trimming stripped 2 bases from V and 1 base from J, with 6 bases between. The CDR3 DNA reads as TGTGCCAGCAGTTTAACAAGATCCTACGAGCAGTACTTC. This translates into CASSLTRSYEQYF.

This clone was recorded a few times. In DNA, the CDR3 is TGTGCCACCAGTGATGCCGACAGGGGGGGAAATGAGCAGTTCTTC. It codes for CATSDADRGGNEQFF. This rearrangement joins TRBV24-1 to TRBJ2-1; 9 bases map to TRBD1. This CDR3 contains 15 residues. Germline CDR1 and CDR2: KGHDR and SFDVKD. The ends lost 3 bases at V and 7 bases at J; junction bases unmatched: 6.

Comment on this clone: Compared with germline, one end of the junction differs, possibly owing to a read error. In DNA form, the CDR3 reads TGTGCCAGCAGTTACTTAGTAGGGGGCGAAGTGGATTTT. This translates into CASSYLVGGEVDF. This chain uses TRBV6-6 with TRBJ1-5; 7 bases align to TRBD1. The CDR3 is made up of 13 amino acids. Per the germline V gene, CDR1 is MNHNY and CDR2 is SVGAGI (reference sequence).

As DNA, the CDR3 is TGTGCCAGCAGCGGCACCGGGTTTTACGAGCAGTACTTC. Translating it yields CASSGTGFYEQYF. The chain joins TRBV7-8 to TRBJ2-7; D is unresolved. Germline V gives CDR1 SGHVS, CDR2 FQNEAQ. V was clipped by 5 bases and J by 4 bases, with 12 bases between them. This CDR3 comprises 13 residues.

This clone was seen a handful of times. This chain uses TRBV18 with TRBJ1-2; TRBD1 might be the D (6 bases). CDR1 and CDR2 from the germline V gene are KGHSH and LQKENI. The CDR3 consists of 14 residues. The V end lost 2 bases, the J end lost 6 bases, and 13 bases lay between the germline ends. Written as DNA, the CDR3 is TGTGCCAGCTCACCAGCGGGGGCAGTCGATGGCTACACCTTC. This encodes CASSPAGAVDGYTF.

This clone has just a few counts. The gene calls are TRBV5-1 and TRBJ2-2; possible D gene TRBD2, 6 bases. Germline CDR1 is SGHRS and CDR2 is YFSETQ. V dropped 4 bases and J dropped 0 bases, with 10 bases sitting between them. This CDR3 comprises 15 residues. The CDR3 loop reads CASSPIAANTGELFF. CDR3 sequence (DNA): TGCGCCAGCAGCCCGATAGCGGCGAACACCGGGGAGCTGTTTTTT.

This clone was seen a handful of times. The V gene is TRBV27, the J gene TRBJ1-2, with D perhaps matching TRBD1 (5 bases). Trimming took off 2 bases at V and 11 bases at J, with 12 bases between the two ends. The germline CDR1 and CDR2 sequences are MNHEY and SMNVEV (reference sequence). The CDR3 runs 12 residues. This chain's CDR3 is CASSLPGGIYTF. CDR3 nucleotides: TGTGCCAGCAGTTTACCCGGGGGGATTTACACCTTC.

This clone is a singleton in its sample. The CDR3 DNA is TGTGCCAGCAGCTTAGGTCCGGGAAACACCATATATTTT. Protein product: CASSLGPGNTIYF. J is TRBJ1-3 and V is TRBV11-2, with D uncertain. The CDR3 is 13 residues long. Trimming took off 1 base at V and 4 bases at J, with 5 bases between the two ends. The germline V gene has CDR1 SGHAT and CDR2 FQNNGV.

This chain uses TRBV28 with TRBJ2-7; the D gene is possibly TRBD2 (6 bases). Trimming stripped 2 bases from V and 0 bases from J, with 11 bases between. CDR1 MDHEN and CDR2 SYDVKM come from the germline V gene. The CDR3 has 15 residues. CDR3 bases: TGTGCCAGCAGTTTAGCCGGGGGAGGCTCCTACGAGCAGTACTTC. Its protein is CASSLAGGGSYEQYF.

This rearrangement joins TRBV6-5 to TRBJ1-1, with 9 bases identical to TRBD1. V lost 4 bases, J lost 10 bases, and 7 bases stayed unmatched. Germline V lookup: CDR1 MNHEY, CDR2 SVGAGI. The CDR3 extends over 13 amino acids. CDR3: CASSSTGGGLAFF. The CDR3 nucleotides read TGTGCCAGCAGTTCCACAGGGGGCGGGTTAGCTTTCTTT.

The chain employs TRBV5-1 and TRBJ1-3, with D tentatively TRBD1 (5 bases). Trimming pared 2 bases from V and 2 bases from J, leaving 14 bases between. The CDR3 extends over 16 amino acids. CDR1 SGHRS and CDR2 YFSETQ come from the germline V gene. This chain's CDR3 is CASSFSEGRAGNTIYF. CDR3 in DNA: TGCGCCAGCAGCTTTTCGGAGGGCAGGGCTGGAAACACCATATATTTT.

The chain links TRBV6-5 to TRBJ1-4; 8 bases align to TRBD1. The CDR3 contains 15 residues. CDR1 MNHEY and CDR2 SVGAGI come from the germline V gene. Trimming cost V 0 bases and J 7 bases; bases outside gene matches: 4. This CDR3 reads CASSYSRQGTEKLFF. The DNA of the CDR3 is TGTGCCAGCAGTTACTCGAGACAGGGGACTGAAAAACTGTTTTTT.

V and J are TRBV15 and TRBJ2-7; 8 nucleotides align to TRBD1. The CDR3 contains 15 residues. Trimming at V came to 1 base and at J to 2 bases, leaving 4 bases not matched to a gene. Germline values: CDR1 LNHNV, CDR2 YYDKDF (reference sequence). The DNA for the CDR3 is TGTGCCACCAGCAGAGGAATACAGGGGGCCTACGAGCAGTACTTC. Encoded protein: CATSRGIQGAYEQYF. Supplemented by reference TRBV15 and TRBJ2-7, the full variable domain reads DAMVIQNPRYQVTQFGKPVTLSCSQTLNHNVMYWYQQKSSQAPKLLFHYYDKDFNNEADTPDNFQSRRPNTSFCFLDIRSPGLGDTAMYLCATSRGIQGAYEQYFGPGTRLTVT.

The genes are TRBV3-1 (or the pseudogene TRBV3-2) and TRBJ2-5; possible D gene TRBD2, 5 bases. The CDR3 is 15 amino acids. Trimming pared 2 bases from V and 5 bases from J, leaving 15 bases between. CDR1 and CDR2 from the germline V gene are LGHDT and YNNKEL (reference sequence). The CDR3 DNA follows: TGTGCCAGCAGCCAAACCAGCGGCCGCGGGGAGACCCAGTACTTC. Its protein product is CASSQTSGRGETQYF.

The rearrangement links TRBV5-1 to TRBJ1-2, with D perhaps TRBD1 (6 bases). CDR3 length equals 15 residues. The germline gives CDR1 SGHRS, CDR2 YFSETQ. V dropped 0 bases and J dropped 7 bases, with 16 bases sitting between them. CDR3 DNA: TGCGCCAGCAGCTTGGCCACGACAGGCTCGGGTGGCTACACCTTC. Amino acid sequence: CASSLATTGSGGYTF.

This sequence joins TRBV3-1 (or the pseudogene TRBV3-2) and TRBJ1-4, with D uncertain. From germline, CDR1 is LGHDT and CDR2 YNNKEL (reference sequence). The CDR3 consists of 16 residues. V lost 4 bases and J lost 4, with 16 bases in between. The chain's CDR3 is CASSPLARGDNEKLFF. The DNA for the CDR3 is TGTGCCAGCAGCCCCCTTGCGCGCGGTGATAATGAAAAACTGTTTTTT.

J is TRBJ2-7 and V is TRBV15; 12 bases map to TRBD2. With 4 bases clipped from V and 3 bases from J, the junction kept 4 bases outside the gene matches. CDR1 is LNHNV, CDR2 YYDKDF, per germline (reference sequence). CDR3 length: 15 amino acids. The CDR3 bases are TGTGCCACCAGCATTACTAGCGGGGGGTACTACGAGCAGTACTTC. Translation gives CATSITSGGYYEQYF.

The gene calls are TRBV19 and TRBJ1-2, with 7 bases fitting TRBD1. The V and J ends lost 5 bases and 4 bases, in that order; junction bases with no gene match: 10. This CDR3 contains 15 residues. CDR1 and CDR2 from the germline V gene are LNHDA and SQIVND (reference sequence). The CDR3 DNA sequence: TGTGCCAGTAGTTATCAGGGACAGCTCTCCTATGGCTACACCTTC. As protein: CASSYQGQLSYGYTF.

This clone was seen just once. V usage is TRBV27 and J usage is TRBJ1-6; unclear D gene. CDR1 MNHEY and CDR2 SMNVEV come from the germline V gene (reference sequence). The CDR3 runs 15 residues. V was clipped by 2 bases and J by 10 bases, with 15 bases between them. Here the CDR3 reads CASSLIRGESSPLHF. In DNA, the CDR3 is TGTGCCAGCAGTTTAATTCGGGGAGAAAGCTCACCCCTCCACTTT.